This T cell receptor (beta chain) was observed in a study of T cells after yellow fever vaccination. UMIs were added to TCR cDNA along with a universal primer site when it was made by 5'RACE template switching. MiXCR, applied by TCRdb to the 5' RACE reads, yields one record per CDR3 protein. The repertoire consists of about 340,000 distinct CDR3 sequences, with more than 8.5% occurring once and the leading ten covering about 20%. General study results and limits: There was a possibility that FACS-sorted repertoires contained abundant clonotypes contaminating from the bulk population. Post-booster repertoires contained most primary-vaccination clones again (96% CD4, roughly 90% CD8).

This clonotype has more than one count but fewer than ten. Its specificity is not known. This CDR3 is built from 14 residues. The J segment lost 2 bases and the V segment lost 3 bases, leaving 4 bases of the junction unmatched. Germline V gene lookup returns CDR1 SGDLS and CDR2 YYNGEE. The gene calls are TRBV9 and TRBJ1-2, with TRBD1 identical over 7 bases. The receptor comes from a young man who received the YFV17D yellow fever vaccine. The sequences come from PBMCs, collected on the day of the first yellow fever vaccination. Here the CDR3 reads CASSAGGRNYGYTF. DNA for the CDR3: TGTGCCAGCAGCGCAGGGGGAAGAAACTATGGCTACACCTTC.